The clone carrying this T cell receptor beta chain was recorded once. The data were obtained in a study of blood T cell repertoires in COVID-19. Across the whole study: T cells, B-cell-depleted T cells, or PBMCs supplied cDNA or gDNA.

Original processing methods: Reference gene primer amplification gave estimated nucleated cell counts. Some clones are missing from TCRdb's copy, which holds only in-frame ones; the method was immunoSEQ multiplex PCR. The V and J calls and the clone size are those of that table, but D and trimming were determined from the DNA. Of approximately 93,000 clones in the sample, over 70% were seen once. This CDR3 is 14 amino acids long. The germline V gene encodes CDR1 LNHNV and CDR2 YYDKDF (reference sequence). V lost 1 base and J lost 7, with 8 bases in between. V usage is TRBV15 and J usage is TRBJ1-6; the D is unclear. This receptor was obtained from a woman of 80 years or more with acute or convalescent COVID-19. Sequenced sample: peripheral blood. CDR3 coding DNA: TGTGCCACCAGCAGAGGTCAGCGAAATTCACCCCTCCACTTT. It specifies CATSRGQRNSPLHF.